This TCR beta chain is drawn from a study of T-cell reconstitution after alpha-beta-depleted transplantation in children. With regard to this clonotype: Its matching antigen is unknown.

Preparing the TCRbeta library involved the use of unique molecular identifiers. TCRdb reprocessed the PCR reads with MiXCR, giving one entry per CDR3 protein. The repertoire consists of 670,000 or so distinct CDR3 sequences, with 13% occurring once and the leading ten covering 0.75% to 0.85%. Study-wide findings and caveats: Hyperexpanded clones declined; after one year, newly produced T cells mostly supplied diversity.

Specimen: PBMCs, collected before TCRalphabeta/CD19-depleted stem cell transplant. This TCR was recovered from a girl aged 2 to 9 with congenital amegakaryocytic thrombocytopenia, due to receive a stem cell transplant.

The CDR3 protein is CASSSVGANTEAFF. The DNA for the CDR3 is TGTGCCAGTAGTTCTGTCGGGGCAAACACTGAAGCTTTCTTT. V gene TRBV19 combines with J gene TRBJ1-1, with D possibly TRBD1 on 5 matching bases. This CDR3 is 14 amino acids long. V lost 5 bases and J 2 bases, leaving 12 bases between the germline ends. Germline-derived CDR1 and CDR2 are LNHDA and SQIVND (reference sequence).